A selection of T cell receptor beta chains follows, all from one sample in a study of CD8 T cells in ankylosing spondylitis. TCRdb re-analysed the 5' RACE reads in MiXCR, keeping a single row per CDR3 protein. Among under 850,000 distinct CDR3 sequences, 15% to 20% were seen once, and the ten largest hold 15% to 20%. Sequencing was carried out using blood, either unsorted or a sorted T cell fraction (not recorded which). The receptors here all came from a male donor with ankylosing spondylitis. CDR3s include the opening cysteine and the closing phenylalanine or tryptophan. D genes are given only for firm matches. A clone size is listed for some rows: how often the clone was seen (once, few, many), or a class if it is expanded.

D gene: NA
J gene: TRBJ1-6
clone size: medium-sized
V gene: TRBV7-9
CDR3 protein: CASSSLVGTPLHF
CDR3 DNA: TGTGCCAGCAGTTCACTTGTAGGGACACCCCTCCACTTT

D gene: NA
J gene: TRBJ2-3
clone size: NA
V gene: TRBV12-3/TRBV12-4
CDR3 protein: CAILGGHGPRTQYF
CDR3 DNA: TGTGCCATCCTTGGGGGGCATGGCCCCCGTACGCAGTATTTT

D gene: TRBD2
J gene: TRBJ2-3
clone size: many
V gene: TRBV4-2
CDR3 protein: CASSQVSGSTDTQYF
CDR3 DNA: TGTGCCAGCAGCCAAGTGAGCGGGAGTACAGATACGCAGTATTTT

D gene: NA
J gene: TRBJ1-2
clone size: NA
V gene: TRBV12-3/TRBV12-4
CDR3 protein: CASSSGLNYGYTF
CDR3 DNA: TGTGCCAGCAGTTCGGGGCTTAACTATGGCTACACCTTC

D gene: TRBD2
J gene: TRBJ2-3
clone size: NA
V gene: TRBV29-1
CDR3 protein: CSVGPRLGSGDTDTQYF
CDR3 DNA: TGCAGCGTTGGGCCTCGTTTAGGTAGCGGGGACACAGATACGCAGTATTTT

D gene: NA
J gene: TRBJ2-3
clone size: few
V gene: TRBV11-2
CDR3 protein: CASSLVGEADTQYF
CDR3 DNA: TGTGCCAGCAGCTTAGTGGGGGAGGCAGATACGCAGTATTTT

D gene: TRBD1
J gene: TRBJ1-1
clone size: NA
V gene: TRBV29-1
CDR3 protein: CSVDRGRPEAFF
CDR3 DNA: TGCAGCGTTGACAGGGGGCGACCTGAAGCTTTCTTT

D gene: NA
J gene: TRBJ2-3
clone size: NA
V gene: TRBV20-1
CDR3 protein: CSARLPGAQDTQYF
CDR3 DNA: TGCAGTGCTAGGTTACCTGGGGCACAAGATACGCAGTATTTT

D gene: NA
J gene: TRBJ1-2
clone size: NA
V gene: TRBV24-1
CDR3 protein: CATSDSEVGYTF
CDR3 DNA: TGTGCCACCAGTGATTCCGAGGTGGGCTACACCTTC

D gene: NA
J gene: TRBJ2-6
clone size: NA
V gene: TRBV28
CDR3 protein: CASSSPGSVESGANVLTF
CDR3 DNA: TGTGCCAGCAGTTCACCGGGCTCAGTAGAATCTGGGGCCAACGTCCTGACTTTC

D gene: NA
J gene: TRBJ2-1
clone size: NA
V gene: TRBV18
CDR3 protein: CASSPNWEAHNEQFF
CDR3 DNA: TGTGCCAGCTCACCAAACTGGGAGGCCCACAATGAGCAGTTCTTC

D gene: TRBD2
J gene: TRBJ2-1
clone size: NA
V gene: TRBV9
CDR3 protein: CASSVVAGVAYNEQFF
CDR3 DNA: TGTGCCAGCAGCGTAGTTGCGGGGGTCGCCTACAATGAGCAGTTCTTC

D gene: NA
J gene: TRBJ1-1
clone size: NA
V gene: TRBV12-3/TRBV12-4
CDR3 protein: CASSLRWARNTEAFF
CDR3 DNA: TGTGCCAGCAGTTTAAGGTGGGCGCGGAACACTGAAGCTTTCTTT

D gene: NA
J gene: TRBJ1-2
clone size: few
V gene: TRBV12-3/TRBV12-4
CDR3 protein: CASSWGGTSPDGYTF
CDR3 DNA: TGTGCCAGCAGTTGGGGAGGGACGTCTCCGGATGGCTACACCTTC

D gene: NA
J gene: TRBJ1-2
clone size: few
V gene: TRBV6-5
CDR3 protein: CASSYGGTTRGNGYTF
CDR3 DNA: TGTGCCAGCAGTTACGGCGGGACTACTAGGGGAAATGGCTACACCTTC

D gene: NA
J gene: TRBJ2-7
clone size: NA
V gene: TRBV20-1
CDR3 protein: CSARPIGSGLGEQYF
CDR3 DNA: TGCAGTGCCCGCCCCATCGGGAGTGGGTTGGGGGAGCAGTACTTC

D gene: TRBD2
J gene: TRBJ2-2
clone size: NA
V gene: TRBV7-9
CDR3 protein: CASSTSGTSGRTGELFF
CDR3 DNA: TGTGCCAGCAGCACCTCTGGGACTAGCGGGAGGACTGGGGAGCTGTTTTTT

D gene: NA
J gene: TRBJ2-7
clone size: NA
V gene: TRBV28
CDR3 protein: CASTVYSGDSYEQYF
CDR3 DNA: TGTGCCAGCACCGTTTATAGTGGCGACTCCTACGAGCAGTACTTC

D gene: TRBD1
J gene: TRBJ2-3
clone size: once
V gene: TRBV28
CDR3 protein: CASSFATGGADTQYF
CDR3 DNA: TGTGCCAGCAGTTTTGCGACAGGGGGCGCGGATACGCAGTATTTT

D gene: NA
J gene: TRBJ1-1
clone size: few
V gene: TRBV10-3
CDR3 protein: CAISESSIRMNTEAFF
CDR3 DNA: TGTGCCATCAGTGAGTCCTCCATTCGAATGAACACTGAAGCTTTCTTT

D gene: TRBD2
J gene: TRBJ2-1
clone size: many
V gene: TRBV12-3/TRBV12-4
CDR3 protein: CASSPRTSGAYNEQFF
CDR3 DNA: TGTGCCAGCAGTCCGCGTACTAGCGGGGCTTACAATGAGCAGTTCTTC

D gene: TRBD1
J gene: TRBJ2-7
clone size: NA
V gene: TRBV5-1
CDR3 protein: CASSAIPGQFQSSYEQYF
CDR3 DNA: TGCGCCAGCAGCGCTATCCCGGGACAGTTCCAAAGCTCCTACGAGCAGTACTTC

D gene: TRBD1
J gene: TRBJ1-2
clone size: NA
V gene: TRBV5-1
CDR3 protein: CASSLNRGGYGYTF
CDR3 DNA: TGCGCCAGCAGCTTAAACAGGGGAGGCTATGGCTACACCTTC

D gene: NA
J gene: TRBJ1-2
clone size: NA
V gene: TRBV12-3/TRBV12-4
CDR3 protein: CASSPQTLNYGYTF
CDR3 DNA: TGTGCCAGCAGTCCCCAGACTCTTAACTATGGCTACACCTTC

D gene: TRBD1
J gene: TRBJ1-3
clone size: few
V gene: TRBV20-1
CDR3 protein: CSARSGGAAGNTIYF
CDR3 DNA: TGCAGTGCTAGGTCAGGGGGCGCGGCTGGAAACACCATATATTTT

D gene: TRBD2
J gene: TRBJ2-3
clone size: few
V gene: TRBV11-2
CDR3 protein: CASSSPGRASGITDTQYF
CDR3 DNA: TGTGCCAGCAGCTCCCCGGGGAGGGCTAGCGGAATCACAGATACGCAGTATTTT

D gene: TRBD1
J gene: TRBJ2-1
clone size: few
V gene: TRBV11-2
CDR3 protein: CASSTYRGQNEQFF
CDR3 DNA: TGTGCCAGCAGCACGTACAGGGGGCAGAATGAGCAGTTCTTC

D gene: NA
J gene: TRBJ1-2
clone size: few
V gene: TRBV6-5
CDR3 protein: CASSYGTQGNGYTF
CDR3 DNA: TGTGCCAGCAGTTACGGGACCCAGGGGAATGGCTACACCTTC

D gene: TRBD2
J gene: TRBJ2-2
clone size: once
V gene: TRBV7-6
CDR3 protein: CASSPWASGSDTGELFF
CDR3 DNA: TGTGCCAGCAGCCCGTGGGCTAGCGGGAGTGACACCGGGGAGCTGTTTTTT

D gene: NA
J gene: TRBJ1-3
clone size: few
V gene: TRBV15
CDR3 protein: CATSRDKGSGNTIYF
CDR3 DNA: TGTGCCACCAGCAGAGACAAGGGATCTGGAAACACCATATATTTT

D gene: NA
J gene: TRBJ2-6
clone size: NA
V gene: TRBV15
CDR3 protein: CATSPLGQPGQNSGANVLTF
CDR3 DNA: TGTGCCACCAGCCCCCTAGGCCAACCGGGACAAAACTCTGGGGCCAACGTCCTGACTTTC

D gene: NA
J gene: TRBJ1-1
clone size: NA
V gene: TRBV20-1
CDR3 protein: CSAGSRTEAFF
CDR3 DNA: TGCAGTGCGGGGTCAAGGACTGAAGCTTTCTTT